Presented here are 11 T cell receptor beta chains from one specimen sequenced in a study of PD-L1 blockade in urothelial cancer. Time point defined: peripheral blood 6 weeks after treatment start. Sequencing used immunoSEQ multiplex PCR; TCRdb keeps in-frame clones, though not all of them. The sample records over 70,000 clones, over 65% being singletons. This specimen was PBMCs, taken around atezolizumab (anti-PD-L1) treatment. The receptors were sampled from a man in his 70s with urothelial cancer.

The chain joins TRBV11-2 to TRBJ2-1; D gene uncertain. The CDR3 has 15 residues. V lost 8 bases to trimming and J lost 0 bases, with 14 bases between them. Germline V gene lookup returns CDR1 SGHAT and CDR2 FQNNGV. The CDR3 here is CASRPLGPSYNEQFF. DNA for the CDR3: TGTGCCAGCCGCCCCCTAGGCCCCTCCTACAATGAGCAGTTCTTC.

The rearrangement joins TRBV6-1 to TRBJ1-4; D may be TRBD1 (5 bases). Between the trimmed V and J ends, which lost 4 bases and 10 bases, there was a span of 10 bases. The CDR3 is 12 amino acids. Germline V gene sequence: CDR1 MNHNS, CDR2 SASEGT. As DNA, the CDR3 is TGTGCCAGCAGTGCGGACAAGGTAAAACTGTTTTTT. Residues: CASSADKVKLFF.

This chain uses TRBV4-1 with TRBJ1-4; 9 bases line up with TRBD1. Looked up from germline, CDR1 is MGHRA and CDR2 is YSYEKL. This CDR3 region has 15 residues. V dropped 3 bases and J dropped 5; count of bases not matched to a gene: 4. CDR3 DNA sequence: TGCGCCAGCAGCCAGACCGGGACAGGGAATGAAAAACTGTTTTTT. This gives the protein CASSQTGTGNEKLFF.

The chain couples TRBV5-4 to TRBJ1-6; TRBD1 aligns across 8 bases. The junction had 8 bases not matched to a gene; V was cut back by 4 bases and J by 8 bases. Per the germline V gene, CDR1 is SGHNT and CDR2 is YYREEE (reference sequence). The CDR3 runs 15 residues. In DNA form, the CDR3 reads TGTGCCAGCAGCCTGAGACAGGGGCGGTATTCACCCCTCCACTTT. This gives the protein CASSLRQGRYSPLHF. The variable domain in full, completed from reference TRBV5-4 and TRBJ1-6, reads ETGVTQSPTHLIKTRGQQVTLRCSSQSGHNTVSWYQQALGQGPQFIFQYYREEENGRGNFPPRFSGLQFPNYSSELNVNALELDDSALYLCASSLRQGRYSPLHFGNGTRLTVT.

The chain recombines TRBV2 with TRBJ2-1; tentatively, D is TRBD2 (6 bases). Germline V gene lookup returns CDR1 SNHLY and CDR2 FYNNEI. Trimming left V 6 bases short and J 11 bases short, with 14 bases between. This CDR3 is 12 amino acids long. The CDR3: CASSGGGGKQFF. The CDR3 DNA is TGTGCCAGCAGCGGGGGTGGGGGGAAGCAGTTCTTC.

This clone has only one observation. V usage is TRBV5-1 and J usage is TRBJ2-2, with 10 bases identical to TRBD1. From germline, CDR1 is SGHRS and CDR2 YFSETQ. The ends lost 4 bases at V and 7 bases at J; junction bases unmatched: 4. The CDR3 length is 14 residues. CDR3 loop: CASSRQGADGELFF. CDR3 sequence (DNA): TGCGCCAGCAGCCGACAGGGGGCGGACGGGGAGCTGTTTTTT.

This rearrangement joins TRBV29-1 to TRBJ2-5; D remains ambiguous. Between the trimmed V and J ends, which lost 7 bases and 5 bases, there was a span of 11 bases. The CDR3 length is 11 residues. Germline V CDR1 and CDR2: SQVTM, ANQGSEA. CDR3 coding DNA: TGCAGCGCTGGGCCCTCCGAGACCCAGTACTTC. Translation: CSAGPSETQYF. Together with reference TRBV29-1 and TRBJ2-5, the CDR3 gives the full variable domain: SAVISQKPSRDICQRGTSLTIQCQVDSQVTMMFWYRQQPGQSLTLIATANQGSEATYESGFVIDKFPISRPNLTFSTLTVSNMSPEDSSIYLCSAGPSETQYFGPGTRLLVL.

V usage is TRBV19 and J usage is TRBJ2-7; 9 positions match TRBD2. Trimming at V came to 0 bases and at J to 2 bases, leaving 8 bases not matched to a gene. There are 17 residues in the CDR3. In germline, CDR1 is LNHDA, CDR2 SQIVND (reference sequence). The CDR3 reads CASSIEVAGEGPYEQYF. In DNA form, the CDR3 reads TGTGCCAGTAGTATAGAAGTAGCGGGAGAGGGCCCCTACGAGCAGTACTTC.

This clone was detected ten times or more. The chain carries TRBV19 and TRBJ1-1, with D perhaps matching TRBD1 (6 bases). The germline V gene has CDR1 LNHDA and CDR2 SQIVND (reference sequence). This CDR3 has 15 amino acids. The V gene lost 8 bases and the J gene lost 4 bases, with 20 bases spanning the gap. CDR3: CASQQGRGRGTEAFF. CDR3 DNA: TGTGCCAGTCAACAGGGCCGGGGCCGGGGCACTGAAGCTTTCTTT. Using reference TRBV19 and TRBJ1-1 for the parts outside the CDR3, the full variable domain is DGGITQSPKYLFRKEGQNVTLSCEQNLNHDAMYWYRQDPGQGLRLIYYSQIVNDFQKGDIAEGYSVSREKKESFPLTVTSAQKNPTAFYLCASQQGRGRGTEAFFGQGTRLTVV.

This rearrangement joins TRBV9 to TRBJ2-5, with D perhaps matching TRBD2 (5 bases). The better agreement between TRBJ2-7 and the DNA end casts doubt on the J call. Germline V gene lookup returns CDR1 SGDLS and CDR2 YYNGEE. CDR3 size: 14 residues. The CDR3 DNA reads TGTGCCAGCAGCGTAGGGACTGTCCCCTACGAGCAGTACTTC. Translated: CASSVGTVPYEQYF.

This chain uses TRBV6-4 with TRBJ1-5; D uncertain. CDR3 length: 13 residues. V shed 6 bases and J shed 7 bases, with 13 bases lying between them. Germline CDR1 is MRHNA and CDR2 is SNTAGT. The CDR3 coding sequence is TGTGCCAGCAGCATCACGACGGGACAGCCCCAGCATTTT. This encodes CASSITTGQPQHF.